This T cell receptor beta chain was captured by sequencing in a study of blood T cell repertoires in COVID-19. Study background: Samples came from the United States, Italy and Spain, spanning acute and convalescent COVID-19. PBMCs, B-cell-depleted T cells, or T cells provided the cDNA or gDNA that made up the material.

CDR3 length equals 14 residues. Germline V gene data show CDR1 as MNHEY and CDR2 as SMNVEV (reference sequence). Trimming at V came to 3 bases and at J to 2 bases, leaving 1 base not matched to a gene. Clones were read by immunoSEQ multiplex PCR, and TCRdb kept only the in-frame ones, dropping some. The table lists 60,000 to 70,000 clones, approximately 92% of them singletons, with approximately 14% in the top ten. This chain connects TRBV27 to TRBJ1-5; 7 bases line up with TRBD1. The origin of this receptor is a human donor with active COVID-19. The donor label of this sample is uncertain. The sequencing sample was made of peripheral blood. This chain's CDR3 is CASSFDRGNQPQHF. CDR3 DNA sequence: TGTGCCAGCAGTTTCGACAGGGGCAATCAGCCCCAGCATTTT.